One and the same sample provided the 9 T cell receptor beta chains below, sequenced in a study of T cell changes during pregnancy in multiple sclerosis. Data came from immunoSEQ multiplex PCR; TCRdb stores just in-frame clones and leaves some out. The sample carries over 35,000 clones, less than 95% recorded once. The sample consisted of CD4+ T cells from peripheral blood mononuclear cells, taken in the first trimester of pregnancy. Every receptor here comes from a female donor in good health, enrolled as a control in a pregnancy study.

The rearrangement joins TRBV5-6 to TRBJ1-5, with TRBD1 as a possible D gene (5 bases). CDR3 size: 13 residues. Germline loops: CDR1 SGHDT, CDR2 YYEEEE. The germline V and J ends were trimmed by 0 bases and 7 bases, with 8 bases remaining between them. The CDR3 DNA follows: TGTGCCAGCAGCTTGGAAGGGGCACAGCCCCAGCATTTT. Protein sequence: CASSLEGAQPQHF.

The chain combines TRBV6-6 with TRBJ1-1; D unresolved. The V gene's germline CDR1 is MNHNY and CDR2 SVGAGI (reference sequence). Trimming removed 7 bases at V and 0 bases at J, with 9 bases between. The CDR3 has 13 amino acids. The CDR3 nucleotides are TGTGCCAGCACGCCCCAGATGAACACTGAAGCTTTCTTT. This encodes CASTPQMNTEAFF.

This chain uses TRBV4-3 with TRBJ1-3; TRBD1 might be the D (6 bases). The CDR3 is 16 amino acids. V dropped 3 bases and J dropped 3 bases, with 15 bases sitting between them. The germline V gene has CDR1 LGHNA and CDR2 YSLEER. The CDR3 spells CASSQGFTGFGNTIYF. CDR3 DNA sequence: TGCGCCAGCAGCCAGGGATTCACAGGGTTTGGAAACACCATATATTTT.

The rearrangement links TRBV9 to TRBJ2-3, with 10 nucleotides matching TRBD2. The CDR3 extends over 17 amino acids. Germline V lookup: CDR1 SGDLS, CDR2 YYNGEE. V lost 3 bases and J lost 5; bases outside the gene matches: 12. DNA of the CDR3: TGTGCCAGCAGCGCAACTCTTAGCGGGGGGCCGGGAGATACGCAGTATTTT. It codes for CASSATLSGGPGDTQYF.

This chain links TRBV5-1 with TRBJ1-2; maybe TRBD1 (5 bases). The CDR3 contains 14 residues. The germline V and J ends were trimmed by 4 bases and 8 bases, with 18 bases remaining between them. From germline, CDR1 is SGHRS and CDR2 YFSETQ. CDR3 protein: CASSTGLGVGGYTF. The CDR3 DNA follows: TGCGCCAGCAGCACGGGACTGGGGGTCGGCGGCTACACCTTC.

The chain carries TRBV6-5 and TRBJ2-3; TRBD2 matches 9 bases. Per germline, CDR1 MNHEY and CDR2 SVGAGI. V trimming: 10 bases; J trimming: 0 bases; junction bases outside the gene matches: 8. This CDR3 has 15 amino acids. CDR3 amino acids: CATTYAGGSTDTQYF. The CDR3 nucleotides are TGTGCCACCACGTATGCGGGGGGGAGCACAGATACGCAGTATTTT.

The CDR3 sequence: CASSVEQGANYGYTF. The CDR3 nucleotides are TGTGCCAGCAGTGTTGAACAGGGTGCTAACTATGGCTACACCTTC. The J gene is TRBJ1-2, the V gene TRBV6-4; possibly TRBD1 for D (6 bases). Germline CDR1 and CDR2: MRHNA and SNTAGT. With 4 bases removed from V and 0 bases from J, the gap between germline ends came to 12 bases. This CDR3 comprises 15 residues.

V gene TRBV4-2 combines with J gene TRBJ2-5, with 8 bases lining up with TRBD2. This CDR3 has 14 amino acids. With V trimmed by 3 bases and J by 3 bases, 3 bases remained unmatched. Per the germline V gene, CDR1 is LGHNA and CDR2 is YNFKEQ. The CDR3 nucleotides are TGTGCCAGCAGCCAGCTACTAGCGGAAGAGACCCAGTACTTC. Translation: CASSQLLAEETQYF.

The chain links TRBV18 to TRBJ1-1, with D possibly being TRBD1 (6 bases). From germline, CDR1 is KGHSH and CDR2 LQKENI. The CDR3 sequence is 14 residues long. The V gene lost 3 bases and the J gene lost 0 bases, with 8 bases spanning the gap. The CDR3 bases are TGTGCCAGCTCACCCGGACAGTTGAACACTGAAGCTTTCTTT. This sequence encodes CASSPGQLNTEAFF.